Presented here are 18 T cell receptor beta chains from one specimen sequenced in a study of cytomegalovirus exposure and HLA in healthy donors. Primers for the PCR totalled 60 Vbeta and 13 Jbeta. Method: immunoSEQ multiplex PCR; TCRdb's copy keeps in-frame clones and lacks some. The table shows about 160,000 clones, with around 84% occurring only once. Sequencing used PBMCs. These receptors all stem from a man younger than 35 in good health and CMV-seropositive.

The V call is TRBV7-3, the J call TRBJ2-1; TRBD2 matches 9 bases. CDR3 length equals 15 residues. Germline assignment: CDR1 SGHTA and CDR2 FQGTGA. V was clipped by 3 bases and J by 6 bases; unmatched bases: 6. The CDR3 sequence is CASSLAGGTVNEQFF. The DNA of the CDR3 is TGTGCCAGCAGCTTGGCGGGGGGGACAGTCAATGAGCAGTTCTTC.

This chain uses TRBV6-6 with TRBJ1-5; tentatively, D is TRBD1 (6 bases). This CDR3 is built from 16 residues. Trimming pared 11 bases from V and 4 bases from J, leaving 24 bases between. Germline loops: CDR1 MNHNY, CDR2 SVGAGI (reference sequence). DNA of the CDR3: TGTGCCGGTGGGGGTAGGGGGGGGGTCCCTAATCAGCCCCAGCATTTT. Encoded protein: CAGGGRGGVPNQPQHF.

Here the CDR3 reads CASSDLKVALSSYNEQFF. CDR3 in DNA: TGTGCCAGCAGCGACCTCAAAGTAGCCCTGAGCTCCTACAATGAGCAGTTCTTC. The chain is built from TRBV9 and TRBJ2-1; D unclear. Trimming stripped 3 bases from V and 0 bases from J, with 19 bases between. The germline V gene encodes CDR1 SGDLS and CDR2 YYNGEE. CDR3 length equals 18 residues.

The rearrangement joins TRBV6-4 to TRBJ1-1; tentatively, D is TRBD1 (6 bases). The CDR3 spans 13 residues. Trimming took off 2 bases at V and 8 bases at J, with 12 bases between the two ends. Germline CDR1 and CDR2: MRHNA and SNTAGT. The CDR3 loop reads CASSDKGGAEAFF. The CDR3 bases are TGTGCCAGCAGTGACAAGGGGGGGGCCGAAGCTTTCTTT.

V gene TRBV4-3 combines with J gene TRBJ1-1; no clear D gene. This CDR3 is built from 14 residues. Trimming took off 0 bases at V and 0 bases at J, with 5 bases between the two ends. CDR1 and CDR2 (germline): LGHNA, YSLEER. Here the CDR3 DNA reads TGCGCCAGCAGCCAAGATCAGATGAACACTGAAGCTTTCTTT. Its translation is CASSQDQMNTEAFF.

About this clone itself: Other DNA sequences from this sample encode an identical CDR3 as well. The CDR3 is CASSSDTGELFF. CDR3 nucleotide sequence: TGTGCCAGCAGCTCGGACACCGGGGAGCTGTTTTTT. This chain joins TRBV7-3 and TRBJ2-2; D remains ambiguous. With 4 bases removed from V and 3 bases from J, the gap between germline ends came to 3 bases. There are 12 residues in the CDR3. CDR1 SGHTA and CDR2 FQGTGA come from the germline V gene.

V is TRBV5-8 and J is TRBJ2-3; a weak D match, TRBD2 (5 bases). V was shortened by 5 bases and J by 2 bases, with 12 bases between the two germline ends. There are 14 residues in the CDR3. In germline, CDR1 is SGHTS, CDR2 YDEGEE. DNA for the CDR3: TGTGCCAGCAGACTAGTATCCGTCACAGATACGCAGTATTTT. It is translated as CASRLVSVTDTQYF.

This clone appeared once. The CDR3 DNA reads TGTGCCAGCAGCGGGGGAGGGGGGTCGAATGAGCAGTTCTTC. It yields the protein CASSGGGGSNEQFF. This sequence joins TRBV5-5 and TRBJ2-1, with D possibly being TRBD2 (7 bases). V shed 4 bases and J shed 7 bases, with 15 bases lying between them. The CDR3 consists of 14 residues. Germline assignment: CDR1 SGHKS and CDR2 YYEKEE (reference sequence).

The gene calls are TRBV5-5 and TRBJ1-6; D not certain. Germline V gene data show CDR1 as SGHKS and CDR2 as YYEKEE (reference sequence). This CDR3 region has 15 residues. Trimming pared 1 base from V and 7 bases from J, leaving 12 bases between. The CDR3, as DNA: TGTGCCAGCAGCTTGAAAACACCTCGCAATTCACCCCTCCACTTT. Translation: CASSLKTPRNSPLHF.

In its sample, this clone was seen once. The CDR3, as DNA: TGCGCCAGCAGCAGGTCCCGGGGGAGAGATTCACCCCTCCACTTT. Amino acids: CASSRSRGRDSPLHF. The chain links TRBV5-1 to TRBJ1-6; a weak D match, TRBD1 (5 bases). V was shortened by 4 bases and J by 8 bases, with 16 bases between the two germline ends. This CDR3 has 15 amino acids. Germline V gives CDR1 SGHRS, CDR2 YFSETQ.

This clone is a singleton in its sample. The rearrangement uses TRBV18 and TRBJ2-5; D remains ambiguous. Germline-derived CDR1 and CDR2 are KGHSH and LQKENI. This CDR3 has 13 amino acids. V was clipped by 1 base and J by 3 bases, with 6 bases between them. CDR3 DNA sequence: TGTGCCAGCTCACCACAGCTTGAAGAGACCCAGTACTTC. Its translation: CASSPQLEETQYF.

A single count supports this clone. This rearrangement joins TRBV7-3 to TRBJ2-6, with 8 nucleotides matching TRBD1. The germline V gene has CDR1 SGHTA and CDR2 FQGTGA. The V and J ends lost 5 bases and 1 base, in that order; junction bases with no gene match: 4. CDR3 length equals 16 residues. CDR3 nucleotides: TGTGCCAGCAGCCGGGACAGGACGTCTGGGGCCAACGTCCTGACTTTC. Protein sequence: CASSRDRTSGANVLTF.

V is TRBV25-1 and J is TRBJ1-2; D gene ambiguous. There are 14 residues in the CDR3. Germline CDR1 and CDR2: MGHDK and SYGVNS. Trimming took off 4 bases at V and 3 bases at J, with 12 bases between the two ends. The CDR3, as DNA: TGTGCCAGCAGTGTGGGAGGTATCGACTATGGCTACACCTTC. Protein sequence: CASSVGGIDYGYTF.

The V and J genes are TRBV7-2 and TRBJ1-1; 10 nucleotides match TRBD1. The V gene end was trimmed by 5 bases and the J gene end by 4 bases; junction bases not matched to a gene: 7. Germline CDR1 is SGHTA and CDR2 is FQGNSA. There are 15 residues in the CDR3. CDR3: CASSLPGQGLTEAFF. DNA of the CDR3: TGTGCCAGCAGCCTACCGGGACAGGGGCTCACTGAAGCTTTCTTT.

This clone appeared once. The gene calls are TRBV4-3 and TRBJ1-3; D unclear. Germline CDR1 is LGHNA and CDR2 is YSLEER. The CDR3 runs to 13 residues. The V gene lost 4 bases and the J gene lost 4 bases, with 8 bases spanning the gap. CDR3: CASSPFIGNTIYF. CDR3 DNA sequence: TGCGCCAGCAGCCCTTTTATCGGAAACACCATATATTTT.

This clone was counted once. At one end, the junction sequence differs from germline, possibly due to a read error. Other nucleotide sequences from this sample produce the same CDR3. The V gene is TRBV6-5, the J gene TRBJ2-7, with TRBD2 matching 7 bases. This CDR3 spans 14 amino acids. The germline gives CDR1 MNHEY, CDR2 SVGAGI. CDR3 region: CASTPGGSSYEQYF. Here the CDR3 DNA reads TGTGCCAGCACCCCCGGGGGGAGCTCCTATGAGCAGTACTTC.

The J gene is TRBJ2-5, the V gene TRBV7-6, with 9 positions matching TRBD2. The CDR3 totals 15 residues. J lost 2 bases, V lost 5 bases, and 6 bases had no gene match. Germline CDR1 and CDR2: SGHVS and FNYEAQ. The CDR3 nucleotides are TGTGCCAGCAGCCTTAACGCGGGGGGGCAAGAGACCCAGTACTTC. This gives the protein CASSLNAGGQETQYF.

J is TRBJ2-7 and V is TRBV6-5, with TRBD2 as a possible D gene (6 bases). The germline gives CDR1 MNHEY, CDR2 SVGAGI. The CDR3 has 14 amino acids. V shed 6 bases and J shed 4 bases, with 16 bases lying between them. CDR3 loop: CASSFFQGGYEQYF. CDR3 nucleotides: TGTGCCAGCAGCTTTTTCCAGGGAGGTTACGAGCAGTACTTC.